This T cell receptor beta chain was obtained from a study of siplizumab effects on memory and regulatory T cells. Profiled with immunoSEQ multiplex PCR; TCRdb holds only in-frame clones, not every one. The sample lists under 85,000 clones; approximately 88% were seen once. Trimming cost V 4 bases and J 2 bases; bases outside gene matches: 9. Germline CDR1 and CDR2: KGHSY and FQNENV. This CDR3 is 17 amino acids long. This receptor was obtained from a human donor in good health. Sequenced sample: Tregs sorted from blood. The genes are TRBV16 and TRBJ2-2; 8 bases align to TRBD1. The CDR3 DNA sequence: TGTGCCAGCAGCCTAATCCCGGGACAGGCCAACACCGGGGAGCTGTTTTTT. Protein sequence: CASSLIPGQANTGELFF.